The rows below give T cell receptor beta chains drawn from one sample of a study of T-cell reconstitution after alpha-beta-depleted transplantation in children. MiXCR, applied by TCRdb to the PCR reads, yields one record per CDR3 protein. The sample lists hundreds of thousands of distinct CDR3 sequences; around a sixth were seen once. Sequencing used PBMCs from the stem cell graft donor, obtained from the stem cell graft. These receptors all come from a human donor who donated a stem cell graft to a child with acute myeloid leukemia. Each CDR3 is given with its conserved first and last residue. Each record gives: clone size, J gene, V gene, D gene, CDR3 DNA, CDR3 protein. A D gene is named only where the DNA matches it firmly. Some rows have no size entry. The others give once, few or many, or a class for an expanded clone.

size: -
J: TRBJ2-7
V: TRBV6-1
D: TRBD1
DNA: TGTGCCAGCAGTCGGGACAGGGGAACTGGCGAGCAGTACTTC
CDR3: CASSRDRGTGEQYF

size: -
J: TRBJ2-1
V: TRBV4-1
D: TRBD1
DNA: TGCGCCAGCAGCCCGTCCGACAGGGCACAGTCCTACAATGAGCAGTTCTTC
CDR3: CASSPSDRAQSYNEQFF

size: -
J: TRBJ2-2
V: TRBV12-3/TRBV12-4
D: TRBD2
DNA: TGTGCCAGCCGGGAGGGTTTCGGGGAGCTGTTTTTT
CDR3: CASREGFGELFF

size: many
J: TRBJ2-4
V: TRBV5-6
D: -
DNA: TGTGCCAGCAGCTCGCGAGGGTTGGCCAAAAACATTCAGTACTTC
CDR3: CASSSRGLAKNIQYF

size: -
J: TRBJ2-3
V: TRBV7-6
D: TRBD2
DNA: TGTGCCAGCAGCCCTGGGGCTAGCGGGGGCGTGGGCACAGATACGCAGTATTTT
CDR3: CASSPGASGGVGTDTQYF

size: many
J: TRBJ2-1
V: TRBV27
D: TRBD1
DNA: TGTGCCAGCAGTGCATACGGGACAGACAATGAGCAGTTCTTC
CDR3: CASSAYGTDNEQFF

size: many
J: TRBJ2-1
V: TRBV20-1
D: -
DNA: TGCAGTGCTAAGCGCGACACTGAGCAGTTCTTC
CDR3: CSAKRDTEQFF

size: few
J: TRBJ2-7
V: TRBV7-2
D: -
DNA: TGTGCCAGCAGCTTAGTGGAGCGCGGAGCTTACGAGCAGTACTTC
CDR3: CASSLVERGAYEQYF

size: many
J: TRBJ2-5
V: TRBV20-1
D: -
DNA: TGCAGTGCTGGGGGTTTTGGCCAAGAGACCCAGTACTTC
CDR3: CSAGGFGQETQYF

size: -
J: TRBJ1-2
V: TRBV4-1
D: TRBD1
DNA: TGCGCCAGCAGCCCCAGGACAGGGGGCGACGGCTACACCTTC
CDR3: CASSPRTGGDGYTF

size: -
J: TRBJ2-5
V: TRBV7-7
D: -
DNA: TGTGCCAGCAGCCCAGGGGAGGGGGAGACCCAGTACTTC
CDR3: CASSPGEGETQYF

size: few
J: TRBJ1-1
V: TRBV5-1
D: -
DNA: TGCGCCAGCAGCTTGGGAATGGGAGGGAAGAACACTGAAGCTTTCTTT
CDR3: CASSLGMGGKNTEAFF

size: few
J: TRBJ2-2
V: TRBV5-1
D: -
DNA: TGCGCCAGCAGCTTTGATGGGGTAGGCGGGGAGCTGTTTTTT
CDR3: CASSFDGVGGELFF

size: few
J: TRBJ2-3
V: TRBV24-1
D: -
DNA: TGTGCCACCAGTGTCGGGGGTGACTCAGATACGCAGTATTTT
CDR3: CATSVGGDSDTQYF

size: many
J: TRBJ2-3
V: TRBV5-1
D: TRBD2
DNA: TGCGCCAGCAGCTCCCTAGCGGGGGGGAGCACAGATACGCAGTATTTT
CDR3: CASSSLAGGSTDTQYF

size: many
J: TRBJ1-5
V: TRBV4-2
D: -
DNA: TGTGCCAGCAGCCAAGCGCAACAGCCCAATCAGCCCCAGCATTTT
CDR3: CASSQAQQPNQPQHF

size: many
J: TRBJ2-1
V: TRBV20-1
D: -
DNA: TGCAGTGCTAGAGAGAGAGGTGCGTGGGCTTACAATGAGCAGTTCTTC
CDR3: CSARERGAWAYNEQFF

size: many
J: TRBJ2-1
V: TRBV20-1
D: TRBD1
DNA: TGCAGTGCTTGGGACAGGGAGTGGGATGAGCAGTTCTTC
CDR3: CSAWDREWDEQFF

size: -
J: TRBJ1-5
V: TRBV7-9
D: TRBD1
DNA: TGTGCCAGCAGCCGGGACAGGGGGCATCAGCCCCAGCATTTT
CDR3: CASSRDRGHQPQHF

size: -
J: TRBJ1-4
V: TRBV20-1
D: -
DNA: TGCAGTGCTAGAGATGCCTGGACGGAAGAAAAACTGTTTTTT
CDR3: CSARDAWTEEKLFF

size: many
J: TRBJ1-1
V: TRBV5-1
D: -
DNA: TGCGCCAGCAGCTTCGCCGGGCTCAACACTGAAGCTTTCTTT
CDR3: CASSFAGLNTEAFF

size: few
J: TRBJ2-7
V: TRBV27
D: TRBD1
DNA: TGTGCCAGCAAGCGGACAGGACCCTACGAGCAGTACTTC
CDR3: CASKRTGPYEQYF

size: -
J: TRBJ2-7
V: TRBV7-9
D: -
DNA: TGTGCCAGCAGCTCTCCGGACAGAGTCTACGAGCAGTACTTC
CDR3: CASSSPDRVYEQYF

size: -
J: TRBJ2-1
V: TRBV11-2
D: -
DNA: TGTGCCAGCAGCGCACAGGCTCGGTCGGATGAGCAGTTCTTC
CDR3: CASSAQARSDEQFF

size: many
J: TRBJ2-3
V: TRBV20-1
D: -
DNA: TGCACCGCCGGGAGCAATACGCAGTATTTT
CDR3: CTAGSNTQYF

size: many
J: TRBJ2-5
V: TRBV10-3
D: TRBD1
DNA: TGTGCCATCAGTGGTACAGGGGGGCAAGAGACCCAGTACTTC
CDR3: CAISGTGGQETQYF

size: few
J: TRBJ1-2
V: TRBV5-1
D: -
DNA: TGCGCCAGCAGGCTGCAGAGTAACGGCTACACCTTC
CDR3: CASRLQSNGYTF